The clone carrying this T cell receptor beta chain has more than one count but fewer than ten. What it binds is not known. With V trimmed by 4 bases and J by 7 bases, 10 bases remained unmatched. This CDR3 is 17 amino acids long. Germline lookup yields CDR1 WNHNN and CDR2 SYGVQD (reference sequence). This specimen comes from a study of T cells in localized non-small cell lung cancer. Study-wide points: Since sequencing was restricted to only one region of the tumor, intratumor heterogeneity remains a possibility.

Method: immunoSEQ multiplex PCR; TCRdb's copy keeps in-frame clones and lacks some. Among approximately 2,000 clones, more than 20% were seen once, and the ten largest hold about 15%. The chain employs TRBV10-1 and TRBJ2-1, with TRBD2 matching 13 bases. The sequence came from a female donor at least 60 years old with stage I lung adenocarcinoma. Here the sequenced sample was lung tumor tissue, taken before any cancer treatment. CDR3 protein: CASSGSRLAGGSNEQFF. The CDR3 DNA reads TGCGCCAGCAGTGGTTCCCGACTAGCGGGAGGATCGAATGAGCAGTTCTTC.